This T cell receptor (beta chain) appears in the sequencing data of a study of blood T cell repertoires in COVID-19. Study at large: Italy, Spain and the United States were the sources of the convalescent and acute COVID-19 samples. PBMCs, B-cell-depleted T cells, or T cells provided the cDNA or gDNA that made up the material.

The CDR3 consists of 15 residues. Germline CDR1 reads LNHDA; CDR2 reads SQIVND (reference sequence). With 6 bases removed from V and 2 bases from J, the gap between germline ends came to 16 bases. The authors' processing: Reference gene primers were amplified, and this amplification served to estimate nucleated cell counts. Sequenced by immunoSEQ multiplex PCR; TCRdb stores in-frame clones only, minus some. D and trimming were read from the DNA, whereas the V and J calls and clone size are those reported in that table. The table lists fewer than 200,000 clones, around nine tenths of them singletons. The table lists this clone with a count of one.

This chain uses TRBV19 with TRBJ2-5; possibly TRBD2 for D (5 bases). Sequencing was performed on peripheral blood. The clonotype was recovered from a man aged 35-49 years with active or convalescent COVID-19. The DNA of the CDR3 is TGTGCCAGTAGCCCCGGAGGAGCAAAACAAGAGACCCAGTACTTC. This encodes CASSPGGAKQETQYF.